This T cell receptor (beta chain) was identified during a study of cytomegalovirus exposure and HLA in healthy donors (dated by TCRdb to the late 2010s). Regarding the study in general: An earlier analysis of some 550 of the donors reported about 250 Gb of sequence data and 100 million to 140 million unique TCR beta sequences from some 180 million T cells. About 300 gigabases of sequencing data and tens of millions of unique TCR sequences were included in an early release covering over 600 HLA-typed donors. Every discovery cohort repertoire had been produced on one sequencing platform. The aim of the study was to test whether cataloging public T cell receptors could identify signatures of past pathogen exposure. A later analysis re-examined previously published TCR beta repertoires from 610 or so donors and added high-resolution HLA genotyping to investigate patterns of TCR occurrence. A later genetic analysis used genome-wide SNP genotypes for 398 of the 666 donors, treating that subset as a discovery cohort. An earlier analysis of several hundred of the donors applied high-throughput TCR beta sequencing to assess whether each TCR beta V gene segment acted as functional or pseudogenic. HLA typing included class I and class II loci at four-digit resolution. The study used immunosequencing to profile the T cell repertoires of approximately 630 subjects and linked those repertoires to cytomegalovirus serostatus. Among some 410 genotyped donors of the cohort, an average of around 250,000 unique TCR beta nucleotide sequences was sequenced per donor, of which approximately 19% were non-productive. Of the 350 to 450 genotyped donors, less than 90% were placed in the genetic ancestry cluster associated with self-reported Caucasian donors. High-throughput TCR immunosequencing, statistical association of individual TCRs with disease status, and machine learning were combined to predict cytomegalovirus infection status. In the later analysis, no new phenotypic data were used to find candidate immune exposures; instead, reliance was placed on TCR beta sequences and their occurrence across donors. Typing coverage differed by locus: A, B, C, DRB1 and DQB1 were typed in roughly 620-630 donors, DQA1 in 522, DPA1 in 600 to 610, and DPB1 in just under 490. A separate validation cohort of approximately 130 different subjects was used in addition to the 666-subject first cohort. A handful of DR-DQ haplotypes were treated as single units for association and clustering because of strong linkage in the cohort. Donor age, sex, ethnicity and CMV serostatus were compiled together with the repertoire data.

Libraries came from the immunoSEQ multiplex PCR assay. For the multiplex PCR, a mixture combining 60 forward primers for TCR Vbeta segments and 13 reverse primers for TCR Jbeta segments was used. The CDR3 region of rearranged TCR beta genes was amplified from genomic DNA with a multiplex PCR assay. Amplified TCR beta libraries were sequenced as 87-base-pair reads on the Illumina HiSeq System. As for the original processing: In a later analysis, around 80 million unique TCR beta chains were counted across the roughly 670 repertoires, and roughly 11 million of these chains were shared by at least two donors. Raw reads were error-corrected and collapsed into unique sequences with a nearest-neighbor algorithm that merged closely related sequences to remove PCR and sequencing errors. Alignment of CDR3 sequences to IMGT reference sequences was used to assign V, D and J gene segments. For a sequence to be retained, at least a six-nucleotide match to both a V gene segment and a J gene segment was required. A rearrangement counted as productive if the CDR3 had no stop codons and remained in frame with V and J, and every other rearrangement counted as non-productive. CDR3 was defined by IMGT convention, running from the second conserved V-encoded cysteine to the conserved J-encoded phenylalanine. Sequences without an unambiguous match to a single V gene segment were excluded from the earlier analysis of a few hundred of the donors. An earlier analysis of some 610 of the donors called V segments functional above 56.7% productive rearrangements and segregating when the between-donor standard deviation exceeded 5%. A statistical classification framework was developed to diagnose cytomegalovirus status using the catalog of TCR beta chain sequences. In a later analysis, TCR nucleotide sequences were compared against IMGT/GENE-DB human TR gene sequences so that V and J genes could be assigned. The TCRdist pipeline was used in a later analysis to assign CDR3 sequences and most-parsimonious VDJ recombination scenarios. In a later analysis, each TCR beta chain was defined by its CDR3 amino acid sequence together with its V-gene family, and reads without a unique V-gene family were excluded. To address suspected cross-contamination and a sequencing artifact, a later analysis removed around 600 highly shared, low-generation-probability nucleotide sequences. In a later analysis, a clonal expansion index was calculated for each public chain from normalized within-repertoire ranks of inferred template counts. Generation probabilities in a later analysis came from a VDJ recombination model fitted to out-of-frame rearrangements, and those results were checked against IGoR. In a later analysis, TCR-TCR, TCR-HLA and TCR-CMV co-occurrence was scored with hypergeometric tests, and a repertoire-size bias correction was applied to TCR pairs. A later analysis estimated false discovery rates by permuting HLA or CMV assignments 20 times. A later analysis grouped co-occurring TCRs with DBSCAN, adding TCRdist sequence similarity when clustering within HLA-allele-positive subsets. For co-occurrence clustering, repertoires with fewer than 30,000 or more than 120,000 public chains were excluded, along with a handful of repertoires with anomalous nucleotide sharing. TCRdb re-hosts the immuneACCESS table, in-frame sequences only. Its copies lack some clones; in the studies checked, an unresolved V gene accounts for under half of them, and the cause for the rest is not known. That table is the source of V, J and clone size, and D and trimming were worked out from the DNA. This sample is represented by fewer than 120,000 clones; more than 70% of them were singletons. The ten largest clones capture just under 3% of the sample.

This clone was counted a single time. Its antigen has not been determined. Base qualities are missing; no much larger clone stands one base away. V and J are truncated by 0 bases and 5 bases respectively, leaving an intervening sequence of 15 bases. Measured from the cysteine to the phenylalanine, the CDR3 is 15 residues long. Just CDR3 DNA is preserved here, 45 bases in frame from base 1. Looking up the germline V gene yields CDR1 SGHRS and CDR2 YFSETQ. The cohort comprised 666 healthy bone marrow donors. All cohort members were sampled while nominally healthy, although unrecorded immune exposures were likely present. The donor was CMV seropositive and was included in the group of 270 or so seropositive cohort members. A peripheral blood sample was collected from each donor, and TCR beta sequencing was performed on peripheral blood mononuclear cells. Genomic DNA extraction from the blood cell samples was performed with the Qiagen DNeasy Blood Extraction Kit.

Results and caveats for the whole study, not just this receptor: According to a later analysis, parvovirus B19, influenza, CMV and Epstein-Barr virus appeared linked to several top co-occurrence clusters. A later analysis associated about 17,000 TCR beta sequences with specific HLA alleles at a false discovery rate of 0.05. In vitro tests confirmed that three of the cytomegalovirus-associated TCR beta chains recognize cytomegalovirus antigens. In a later analysis, TCR association rates were found to vary across HLA loci, with the most associated TCRs seen for DRB1 alleles and the fewest for HLA-C alleles. An earlier analysis of approximately 590 of the donors showed that most TCR beta V segments appeared in productive rearrangements either about 87% or about 30% of the time, which broadly matched IMGT annotations. Most TCR sequences were observed very rarely across donors, whereas some public TCRs were present in many individuals. According to a later analysis, most CMV-associated TCR beta chains appeared to be HLA-restricted, and the HLA associations seemed to be driven largely by CMV exposure. Because counts were too low, 15 to 20 rarely observed V segments, including chromosome 9 orphons, were excluded from the earlier analysis of 587 of the donors. Linkage disequilibrium might explain the correlated functional status among segregating V segments, but an unknown experimental factor could not be excluded. A later genetic analysis associated a missense DCLRE1C variant with V-gene and J-gene trimming of TCR beta chains, and an independent cohort replicated the association. When HLA alleles, especially DR and DQ, strongly co-occurred, attributing TCR associations to individual alleles was difficult. According to a later genetic analysis, donors in an Asian-associated ancestry cluster had fewer N-insertions in productive TCRs than the approximately 700-donor mean. Immune exposure information for the cohort was limited to CMV serostatus. Because the 87-base-pair reads could not distinguish some IMGT-functional V segments, including TRBV6-2 and TRBV6-3, those segments were excluded. In a later analysis, HLA-associated TCR beta chains showed more clonal expansion and lower generation probabilities than non-associated chains that were equally common. A further reported finding was that TCR beta sequences accurately predicted the HLA-A and HLA-B alleles for most subjects in the first cohort. The sequencing pipeline was judged likely to have produced a cluster of highly shared sequence variants as a technical artifact. The authors suggested that the approach could potentially be generalized to other disease states and immunological phenotypes. Because HLA typing was unavailable for some donors at each locus, only the typed subset was used in association tests. In the study, about 150 TCR beta chains were listed as associated with cytomegalovirus. Only TCR beta chains were sequenced in this cohort, and the absence of alpha or paired-chain data limited detectable features. Sequencing depth was assumed to be roughly uniform across donors in the presence/absence analyses, though that assumption may not hold. In both the original and validation cohorts, the classifier was reported to diagnose cytomegalovirus status with high specificity and sensitivity.

Material for sequencing was PBMCs. The chain links TRBV5-1 with TRBJ2-7, with TRBD1 perhaps the D gene, on 6 matching bases. The TCR originated in an older woman in good health and CMV-seropositive. The CDR3 loop reads CASSLVGGSVHEQYF. In nucleotides, the sequence is TGCGCCAGCAGCTTGGTAGGGGGTTCGGTCCACGAGCAGTACTTC.